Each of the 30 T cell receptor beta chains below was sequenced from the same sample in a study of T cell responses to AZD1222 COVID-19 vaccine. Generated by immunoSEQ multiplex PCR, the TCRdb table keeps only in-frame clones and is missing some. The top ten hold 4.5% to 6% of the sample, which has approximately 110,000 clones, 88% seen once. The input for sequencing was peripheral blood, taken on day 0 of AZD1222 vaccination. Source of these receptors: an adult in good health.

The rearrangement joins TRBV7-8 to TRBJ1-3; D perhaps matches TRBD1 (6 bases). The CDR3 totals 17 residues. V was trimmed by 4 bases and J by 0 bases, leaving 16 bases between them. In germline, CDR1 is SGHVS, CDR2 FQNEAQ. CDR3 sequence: CASSSSTGAISGNTIYF. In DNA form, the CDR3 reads TGTGCCAGCAGCTCGAGCACGGGGGCGATCTCTGGAAACACCATATATTTT.

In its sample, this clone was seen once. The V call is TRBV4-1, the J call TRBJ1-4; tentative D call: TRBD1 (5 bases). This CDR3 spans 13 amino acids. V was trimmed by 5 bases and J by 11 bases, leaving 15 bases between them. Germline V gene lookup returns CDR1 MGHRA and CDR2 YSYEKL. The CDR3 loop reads CASSDGTLRKLFF. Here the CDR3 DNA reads TGCGCCAGCAGCGACGGGACCCTACGGAAACTGTTTTTT.

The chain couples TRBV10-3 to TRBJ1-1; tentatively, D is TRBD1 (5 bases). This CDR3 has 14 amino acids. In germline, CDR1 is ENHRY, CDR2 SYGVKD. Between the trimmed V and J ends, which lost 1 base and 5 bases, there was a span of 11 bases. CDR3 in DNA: TGTGCCATCAGTGAGTTACCGGGGGGGACTGAAGCTTTCTTT. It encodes CAISELPGGTEAFF.

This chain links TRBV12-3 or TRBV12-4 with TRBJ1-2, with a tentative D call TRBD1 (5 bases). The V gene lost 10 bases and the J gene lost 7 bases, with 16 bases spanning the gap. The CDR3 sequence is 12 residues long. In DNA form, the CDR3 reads TGTGCCACCCACTACAGGCAAAGTGGCTACACCTTC. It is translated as CATHYRQSGYTF.

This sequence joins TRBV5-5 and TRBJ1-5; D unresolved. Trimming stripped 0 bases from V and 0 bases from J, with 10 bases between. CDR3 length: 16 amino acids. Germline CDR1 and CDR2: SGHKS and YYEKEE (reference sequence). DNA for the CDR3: TGTGCCAGCAGCTTGGGAGGAAGTTATAGCAATCAGCCCCAGCATTTT. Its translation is CASSLGGSYSNQPQHF.

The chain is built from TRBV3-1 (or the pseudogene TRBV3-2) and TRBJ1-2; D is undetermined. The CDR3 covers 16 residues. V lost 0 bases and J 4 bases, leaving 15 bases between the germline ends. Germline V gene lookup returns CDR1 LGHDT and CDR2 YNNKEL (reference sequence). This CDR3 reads CASSQDASAGSYGYTF. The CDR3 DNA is TGTGCCAGCAGCCAAGATGCGTCGGCGGGCTCCTATGGCTACACCTTC.

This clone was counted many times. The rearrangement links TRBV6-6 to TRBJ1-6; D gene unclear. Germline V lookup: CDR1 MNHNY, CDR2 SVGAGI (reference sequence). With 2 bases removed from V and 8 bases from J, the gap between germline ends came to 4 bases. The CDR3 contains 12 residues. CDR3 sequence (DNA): TGTGCCAGCAGTTACGGGGATTCACCCCTCCACTTT. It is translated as CASSYGDSPLHF.

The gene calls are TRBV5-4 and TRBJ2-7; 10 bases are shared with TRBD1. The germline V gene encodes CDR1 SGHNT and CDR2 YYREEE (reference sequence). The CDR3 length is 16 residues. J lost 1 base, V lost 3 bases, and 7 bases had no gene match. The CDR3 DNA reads TGTGCCAGCAGCTCAATGACAGGGGGCTCATCCTACGAGCAGTACTTC. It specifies CASSSMTGGSSYEQYF.

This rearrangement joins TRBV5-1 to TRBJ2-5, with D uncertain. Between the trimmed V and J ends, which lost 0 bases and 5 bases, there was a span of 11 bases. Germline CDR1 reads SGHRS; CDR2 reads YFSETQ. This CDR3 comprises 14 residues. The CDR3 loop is CASSLDTIRETQYF. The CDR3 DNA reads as TGCGCCAGCAGCTTGGACACGATTCGGGAGACCCAGTACTTC.

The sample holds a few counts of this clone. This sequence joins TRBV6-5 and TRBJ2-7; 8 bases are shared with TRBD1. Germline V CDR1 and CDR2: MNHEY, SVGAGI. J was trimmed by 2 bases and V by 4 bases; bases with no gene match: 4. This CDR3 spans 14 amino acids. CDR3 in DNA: TGTGCCAGCAGTTTGGGACAGGCGACCTACGAGCAGTACTTC. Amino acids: CASSLGQATYEQYF.

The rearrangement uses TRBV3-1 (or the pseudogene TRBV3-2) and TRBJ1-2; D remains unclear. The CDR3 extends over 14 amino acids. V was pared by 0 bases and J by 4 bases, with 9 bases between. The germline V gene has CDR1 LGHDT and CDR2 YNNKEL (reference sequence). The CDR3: CASSQELGAYGYTF. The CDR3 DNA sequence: TGTGCCAGCAGCCAAGAGCTTGGAGCCTATGGCTACACCTTC.

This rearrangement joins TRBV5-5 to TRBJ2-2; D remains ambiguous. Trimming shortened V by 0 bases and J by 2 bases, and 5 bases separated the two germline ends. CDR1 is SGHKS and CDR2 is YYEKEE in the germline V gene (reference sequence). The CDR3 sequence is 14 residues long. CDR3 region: CASSLGGNTGELFF. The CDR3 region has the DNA TGTGCCAGCAGCTTGGGCGGAAACACCGGGGAGCTGTTTTTT.

The CDR3 reads CASRVEVIAEAFF. Here the CDR3 DNA reads TGTGCCAGTAGGGTCGAGGTTATCGCTGAAGCTTTCTTT. V is TRBV19 and J is TRBJ1-1; D call uncertain. The CDR3 length is 13 residues. The germline CDR1 and CDR2 sequences are LNHDA and SQIVND (reference sequence). Trimming cost V 6 bases and J 6 bases, with 14 bases left between them.

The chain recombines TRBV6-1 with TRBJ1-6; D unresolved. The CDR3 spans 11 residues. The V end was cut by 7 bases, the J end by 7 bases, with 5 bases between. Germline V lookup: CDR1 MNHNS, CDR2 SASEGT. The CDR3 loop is CASTENSPLHF. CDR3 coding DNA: TGTGCCAGCACTGAGAATTCACCCCTCCACTTT.

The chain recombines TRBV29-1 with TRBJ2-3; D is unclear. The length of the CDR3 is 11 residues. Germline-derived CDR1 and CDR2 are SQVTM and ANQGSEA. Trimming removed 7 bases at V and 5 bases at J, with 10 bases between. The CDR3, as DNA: TGCAGCGCCCGAATGGGAGATACGCAGTATTTT. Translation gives CSARMGDTQYF.

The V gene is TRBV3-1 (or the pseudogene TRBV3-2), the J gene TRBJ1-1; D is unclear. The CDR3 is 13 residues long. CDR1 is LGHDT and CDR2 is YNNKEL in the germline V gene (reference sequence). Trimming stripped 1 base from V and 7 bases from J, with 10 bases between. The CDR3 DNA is TGTGCCAGCAGCCAAGTCTCGGGAGTTGAAGCTTTCTTT. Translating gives CASSQVSGVEAFF.

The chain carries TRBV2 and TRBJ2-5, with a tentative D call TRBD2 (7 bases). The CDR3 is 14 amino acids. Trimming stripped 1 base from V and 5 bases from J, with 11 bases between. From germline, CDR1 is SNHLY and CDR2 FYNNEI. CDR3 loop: CASSEEGGRETQYF. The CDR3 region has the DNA TGTGCCAGCAGTGAAGAGGGGGGGCGGGAGACCCAGTACTTC.

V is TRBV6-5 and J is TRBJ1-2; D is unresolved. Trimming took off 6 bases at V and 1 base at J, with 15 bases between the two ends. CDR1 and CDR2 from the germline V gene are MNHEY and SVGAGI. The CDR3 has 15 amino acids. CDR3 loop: CASSPRSLLNYGYTF. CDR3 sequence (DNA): TGTGCCAGCAGCCCCCGGTCCCTACTTAACTATGGCTACACCTTC.

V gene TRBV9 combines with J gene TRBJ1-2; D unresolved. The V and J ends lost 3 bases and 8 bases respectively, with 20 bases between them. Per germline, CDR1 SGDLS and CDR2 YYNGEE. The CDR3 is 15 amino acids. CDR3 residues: CASSGLDKSPSGYTF. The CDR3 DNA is TGTGCCAGCAGCGGGCTAGACAAGTCCCCCTCCGGCTACACCTTC.

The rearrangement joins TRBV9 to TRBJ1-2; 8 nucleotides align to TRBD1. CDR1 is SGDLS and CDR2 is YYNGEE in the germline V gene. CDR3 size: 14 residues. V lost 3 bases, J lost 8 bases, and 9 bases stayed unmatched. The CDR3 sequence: CASSGHSDRGGYTF. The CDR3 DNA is TGTGCCAGCAGCGGCCATTCCGACAGGGGCGGCTACACCTTC.

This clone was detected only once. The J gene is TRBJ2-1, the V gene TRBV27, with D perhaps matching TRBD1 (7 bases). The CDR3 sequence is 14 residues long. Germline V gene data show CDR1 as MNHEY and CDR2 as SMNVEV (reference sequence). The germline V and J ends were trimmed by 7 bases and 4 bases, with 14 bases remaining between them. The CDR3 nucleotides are TGTGCCAGCACCCCGACAGGGAGGTACAATGAGCAGTTCTTC. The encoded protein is CASTPTGRYNEQFF.

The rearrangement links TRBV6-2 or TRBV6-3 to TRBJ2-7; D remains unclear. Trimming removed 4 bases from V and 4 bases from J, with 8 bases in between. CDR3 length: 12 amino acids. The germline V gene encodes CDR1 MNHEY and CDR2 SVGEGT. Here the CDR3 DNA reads TGTGCCAGCAGTTCGGCCGGGTACGAGCAGTACTTC. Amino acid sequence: CASSSAGYEQYF.

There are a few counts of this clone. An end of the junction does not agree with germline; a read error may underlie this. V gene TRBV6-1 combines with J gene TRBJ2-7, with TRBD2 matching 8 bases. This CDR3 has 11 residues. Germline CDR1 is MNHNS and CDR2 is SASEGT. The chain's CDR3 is CASSERRGVLF. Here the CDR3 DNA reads TGTGCCAGCAGTGAGAGGCGGGGGGTACTTTTC.

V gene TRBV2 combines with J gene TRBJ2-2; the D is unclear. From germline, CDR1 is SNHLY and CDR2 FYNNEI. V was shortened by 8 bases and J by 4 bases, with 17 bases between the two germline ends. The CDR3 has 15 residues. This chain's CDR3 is CASDTPRKGTGELFF. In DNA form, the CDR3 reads TGTGCCAGCGATACACCCCGGAAAGGCACCGGGGAGCTGTTTTTT.

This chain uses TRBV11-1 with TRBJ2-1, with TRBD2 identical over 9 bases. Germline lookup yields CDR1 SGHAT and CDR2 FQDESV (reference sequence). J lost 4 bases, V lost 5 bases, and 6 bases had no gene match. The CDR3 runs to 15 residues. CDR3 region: CASSPTSGEYNEQFF. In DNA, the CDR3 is TGTGCCAGCAGCCCGACTAGCGGAGAGTACAATGAGCAGTTCTTC. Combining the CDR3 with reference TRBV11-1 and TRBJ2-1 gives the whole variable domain EAEVAQSPRYKITEKSQAVAFWCDPISGHATLYWYRQILGQGPELLVQFQDESVVDDSQLPKDRFSAERLKGVDSTLKIQPAELGDSAMYLCASSPTSGEYNEQFFGPGTRLTVL.

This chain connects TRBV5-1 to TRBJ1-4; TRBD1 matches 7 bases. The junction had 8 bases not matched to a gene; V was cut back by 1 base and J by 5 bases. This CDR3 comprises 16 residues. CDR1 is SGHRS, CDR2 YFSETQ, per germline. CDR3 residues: CASSLLPAGGNEKLFF. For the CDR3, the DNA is TGCGCCAGCAGCTTGTTGCCGGCAGGGGGGAATGAAAAACTGTTTTTT.

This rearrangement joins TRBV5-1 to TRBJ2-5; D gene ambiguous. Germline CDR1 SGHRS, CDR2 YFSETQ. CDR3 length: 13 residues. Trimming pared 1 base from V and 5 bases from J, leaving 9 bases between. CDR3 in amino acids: CASSLLGMETQYF. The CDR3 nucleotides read TGCGCCAGCAGCTTGTTAGGTATGGAGACCCAGTACTTC.

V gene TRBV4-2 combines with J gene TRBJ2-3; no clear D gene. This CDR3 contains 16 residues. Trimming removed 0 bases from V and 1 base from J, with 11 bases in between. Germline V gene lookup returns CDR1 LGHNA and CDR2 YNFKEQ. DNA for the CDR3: TGTGCCAGCAGCCAAGATCAAACTACTGGCACAGATACGCAGTATTTT. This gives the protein CASSQDQTTGTDTQYF.

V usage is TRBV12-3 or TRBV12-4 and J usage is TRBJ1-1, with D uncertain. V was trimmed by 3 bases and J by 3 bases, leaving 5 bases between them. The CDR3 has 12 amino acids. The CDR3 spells CASSFLHTEAFF. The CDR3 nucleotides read TGTGCCAGCAGTTTTTTGCACACTGAAGCTTTCTTT.

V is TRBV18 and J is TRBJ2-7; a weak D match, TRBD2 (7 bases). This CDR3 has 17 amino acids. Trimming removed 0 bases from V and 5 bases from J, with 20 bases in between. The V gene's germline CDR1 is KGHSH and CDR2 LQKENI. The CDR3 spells CASSPPRGGPRDNEQYF. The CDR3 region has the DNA TGTGCCAGCTCACCACCTCGCGGGGGACCCAGGGACAACGAGCAGTACTTC.